This paragraph reports one T cell receptor beta chain. These data belong to a study of preoperative IRX-2 immunotherapy in early breast cancer. Clones were sequenced by immunoSEQ multiplex PCR, and TCRdb holds only the in-frame ones, with some missing. The data hold some 29,000 clones, with around 87% observed a single time. Treatment indicated: preoperative locoregional IRX-2 cytokine immunotherapy. After removal of 4 bases from V and 4 bases from J, the junction contained 14 bases not matched to a gene. CDR3 length: 19 residues. Germline V gives CDR1 MNHEY, CDR2 SMNVEV (reference sequence). Sampling was carried out from a patient treated with IRX-2 immunotherapy. The rearrangement joins TRBV27 to TRBJ2-2, with 11 bases matching TRBD2. The receptor was isolated from a human donor with breast cancer. The chain's CDR3 is CASSSSGTSGPGPTGELFF. The CDR3 nucleotides read TGTGCCAGCAGTTCATCCGGGACTAGCGGTCCCGGACCCACCGGGGAGCTGTTTTTT.